These T cell receptor beta chains were read from a single sample in a study of cytotoxic CD8 clonotypes in ibrutinib-treated CLL. Sequenced by immunoSEQ multiplex PCR; TCRdb stores in-frame clones only, minus some. This sample has fewer than 35,000 clones; approximately 69% occur once, and the top ten carry 25% to 35%. Material: PBMCs, obtained before ibrutinib treatment. The receptors shown here come from a human donor with chronic lymphocytic leukemia. The CDR3 runs from the conserved cysteine through the conserved F or W. A D gene is named only where the DNA matches it firmly. Expanded clones get a size class; other rows say once, few or many, or leave the size out.

NA,NA,TRBV27,TRBJ2-6,TGTGCCAGCAGCACGTCTGGGGCCAACGTCCTGACTTTC,CASSTSGANVLTF
NA,NA,TRBV29-1,TRBJ1-3,TGCAGCGTGGAGGCTGGGTCTGGAAACACCATATATTTT,CSVEAGSGNTIYF
few,NA,TRBV7-9,TRBJ2-5,TGTGCCAGCAGCTTAGAGGCAGGCACCCCCCTCCAAGAGACCCAGTACTTC,CASSLEAGTPLQETQYF
once,NA,TRBV11-1,TRBJ2-1,TGTGCCAGCAGCTTTAGATGGGGCGCCTACAATGAGCAGTTCTTC,CASSFRWGAYNEQFF
NA,TRBD1,TRBV5-8,TRBJ1-4,TGTGCCAGCAGCCATCCTCAGGGGGAGGGTGAAAAACTGTTTTTT,CASSHPQGEGEKLFF
NA,TRBD1,TRBV6-1,TRBJ2-7,TGTGCGGGACAGGACCCTACTAGAGAGCAGTACTTC,CAGQDPTREQYF
few,NA,TRBV28,TRBJ2-5,TGTGCCAGCAGTCAACCTCCACCTCCCTCTCCGACCCAGTACTTC,CASSQPPPPSPTQYF
few,NA,TRBV7-2,TRBJ2-1,TGTGCCAGCAGCTTATGGGGGGACCCCTACAATGAGCAGTTCTTC,CASSLWGDPYNEQFF
few,NA,TRBV27,TRBJ1-1,TGTGCCAGCAGTTTCCGATCAAGGGCGGCTGGACATGAAGCTTTCTTT,CASSFRSRAAGHEAFF
NA,TRBD1,TRBV29-1,TRBJ1-2,TGCAGCGTTGACAGGGGGAGCTATGGCTACACCTTC,CSVDRGSYGYTF
few,NA,TRBV19,TRBJ2-7,TGTGCCAGTAGTATCCAGGGGTGGGGAACGAGCTCCTACGAGCAGTACTTC,CASSIQGWGTSSYEQYF
NA,TRBD2,TRBV4-1,TRBJ2-1,TGCGCCAGCAGCCAAGATCCCGTGGGGGCGGGGGGGCTAGAGCAGTTCTTC,CASSQDPVGAGGLEQFF